The 23 T cell receptor beta chains below were found in one sample sequenced in a study of T cells in localized non-small cell lung cancer (dated by TCRdb to between 2020 and 2021). Preparation of the library involved the immunoSEQ multiplex PCR assay. The table was pulled from immuneACCESS by TCRdb, which kept in-frame rearrangements only. Such tables lose some clones; where checked, under half of the loss comes from unresolved V genes, and the rest has no known cause. The table for this sample lists tens of thousands of clones; about 90% of them were counted only once. 2% to 2.5% of the sample lies in the top ten. Material: peripheral blood, obtained before any cancer treatment. These receptors came from a female donor older than 55 with stage I lung adenocarcinoma.

The rearrangement links TRBV2 to TRBJ1-3; D might be TRBD1 (5 bases). The CDR3 totals 14 residues. Deletions cut 4 bases from V and 3 bases from J, with 10 bases between. The V gene's germline CDR1 is SNHLY and CDR2 FYNNEI. The CDR3 DNA sequence: TGTGCCAGCAGTGTTTTGGGGGATGGAAACACCATATATTTT. This gives the protein CASSVLGDGNTIYF. Full variable domain (rest looked up from reference TRBV2 and TRBJ1-3): EPEVTQTPSHQVTQMGQEVILRCVPISNHLYFYWYRQILGQKVEFLVSFYNNEISEKSEIFDDQFSVERPDGSNFTLKIRSTKLEDSAMYFCASSVLGDGNTIYFGEGSWLTVV.

V and J are TRBV5-4 and TRBJ1-2; 8 bases are a match to TRBD1. The CDR3 loop spans 14 amino acids. V shed 5 bases and J 5 bases; nucleotides not matched to a gene: 8. Per germline, CDR1 SGHNT and CDR2 YYREEE (reference sequence). The CDR3 here is CASSLPGGGYGYTF. The CDR3, as DNA: TGTGCCAGCAGTTTGCCAGGGGGCGGTTATGGCTACACCTTC. Looking up the rest from reference TRBV5-4 and TRBJ1-2 gives the full variable domain: ETGVTQSPTHLIKTRGQQVTLRCSSQSGHNTVSWYQQALGQGPQFIFQYYREEENGRGNFPPRFSGLQFPNYSSELNVNALELDDSALYLCASSLPGGGYGYTFGSGTRLTVV.

The chain joins TRBV4-3 to TRBJ2-5, with TRBD2 matching over 10 bases. V trimming: 0 bases; J trimming: 4 bases; junction bases outside the gene matches: 5. The CDR3 is 16 residues long. Per germline, CDR1 LGHNA and CDR2 YSLEER. CDR3 DNA sequence: TGCGCCAGCAGCCAAGATTGGAGCGGGGGGGCAGAGACCCAGTACTTC. It specifies CASSQDWSGGAETQYF.

This chain uses TRBV7-9 with TRBJ2-1; no reliable D call. The CDR3 sequence is 14 residues long. CDR1 SEHNR and CDR2 FQNEAQ come from the germline V gene (reference sequence). V was trimmed by 5 bases and J by 9 bases, leaving 17 bases between them. The CDR3 nucleotides read TGTGCCAGCAGCGGATACGGGCCCCAAGGTGAGCAGTTCTTC. Translating it yields CASSGYGPQGEQFF.

This rearrangement joins TRBV5-1 to TRBJ1-2; TRBD1 agrees at 7 bases. Trimming removed 3 bases from V and 5 bases from J; junction bases left unmatched: 7. The length of the CDR3 is 14 residues. Germline assignment: CDR1 SGHRS and CDR2 YFSETQ. CDR3 sequence: CASSSGTALYGYTF. The DNA of the CDR3 is TGCGCCAGCAGCTCTGGGACAGCTTTATATGGCTACACCTTC.

The chain couples TRBV29-1 to TRBJ1-6; D might be TRBD1 (6 bases). CDR3 length: 13 residues. Deletions cut 6 bases from V and 6 bases from J, with 12 bases between. The germline gives CDR1 SQVTM, CDR2 ANQGSEA. The CDR3 spells CSVRTESNSPLHF. In DNA form, the CDR3 reads TGCAGCGTCAGGACAGAGTCTAATTCACCCCTCCACTTT.

V usage is TRBV2 and J usage is TRBJ1-2; perhaps TRBD1 as D (5 bases). This CDR3 is 14 amino acids long. V lost 1 base, J lost 4 bases, and 10 bases lay in between. CDR1 SNHLY and CDR2 FYNNEI come from the germline V gene. CDR3 in amino acids: CASSEVAGIYGYTF. The CDR3 DNA follows: TGTGCCAGCAGTGAAGTGGCAGGGATCTATGGCTACACCTTC.

The J gene is TRBJ2-3, the V gene TRBV5-1; D uncertain. There are 13 residues in the CDR3. Trimming pared 3 bases from V and 2 bases from J, leaving 7 bases between. Germline lookup yields CDR1 SGHRS and CDR2 YFSETQ. In DNA, the CDR3 is TGCGCCAGCAGCTCGCAGCACACAGATACGCAGTATTTT. This sequence encodes CASSSQHTDTQYF.

The gene calls are TRBV7-6 and TRBJ2-1, with 10 bases that match TRBD2. V trimming: 5 bases; J trimming: 3 bases; junction bases outside the gene matches: 7. The CDR3 length is 16 residues. In germline, CDR1 is SGHVS, CDR2 FNYEAQ. CDR3 sequence reads: CASSRGIAGGYNEQFF. CDR3 DNA sequence: TGTGCCAGCAGCCGGGGGATAGCGGGGGGCTACAATGAGCAGTTCTTC.

The rearrangement joins TRBV5-6 to TRBJ2-3; no reliable D call. V gave up 0 bases and J gave up 2 bases, with 7 bases separating them. The germline V gene has CDR1 SGHDT and CDR2 YYEEEE. CDR3 length: 14 residues. CDR3 residues: CASSLDRNTDTQYF. DNA of the CDR3: TGTGCCAGCAGCTTGGACAGAAACACAGATACGCAGTATTTT. The full variable domain, completed using reference TRBV5-6 and TRBJ2-3, is DAGVTQSPTHLIKTRGQQVTLRCSPKSGHDTVSWYQQALGQGPQFIFQYYEEEERQRGNFPDRFSGHQFPNYSSELNVNALLLGDSALYLCASSLDRNTDTQYFGPGTRLTVL.

This clone was detected once. The chain employs TRBV28 and TRBJ1-2; 9 positions match TRBD1. The CDR3 extends over 14 amino acids. With V trimmed by 8 bases and J by 4 bases, 8 bases remained unmatched. CDR1 and CDR2 (germline): MDHEN, SYDVKM. Here the CDR3 DNA reads TGTGCCAGCTCACAGGGGGCGGGCGGCTATGGCTACACCTTC. This codes for CASSQGAGGYGYTF.

The V gene is TRBV7-2, the J gene TRBJ2-2; TRBD1 aligns across 12 bases. Germline CDR1 SGHTA, CDR2 FQGNSA. The CDR3 has 16 residues. V lost 6 bases, J lost 6 bases, and 8 bases stayed unmatched. The CDR3 bases are TGTGCCAGCAGGACGACCGGGACAGGGGGCCCCGGGGAGCTGTTTTTT. Translation gives CASRTTGTGGPGELFF. The variable domain in full, completed from reference TRBV7-2 and TRBJ2-2, reads GAGVSQSPSNKVTEKGKDVELRCDPISGHTALYWYRQSLGQGLEFLIYFQGNSAPDKSGLPSDRFSAERTGGSVSTLTIQRTQQEDSAVYLCASRTTGTGGPGELFFGEGSRLTVL.

The CDR3 sequence is CASKLATSTDTQYF. CDR3 DNA: TGTGCCAGCAAACTAGCTACGTCCACAGATACGCAGTATTTT. The rearrangement joins TRBV6-1 to TRBJ2-3; D is possibly TRBD2 (6 bases). The ends were cut back, 7 bases at V and 2 bases at J, with 13 bases in the middle. This CDR3 region has 14 residues. In germline, CDR1 is MNHNS, CDR2 SASEGT.

This clone was seen once. The chain uses TRBV20-1 and TRBJ1-2; possible D gene TRBD1, 5 bases. CDR1 is DFQATT, CDR2 SNEGSKA, per germline (reference sequence). V gave up 6 bases and J gave up 4 bases, with 9 bases separating them. This CDR3 comprises 11 residues. CDR3 loop: CSAPTVYGYTF. CDR3 coding DNA: TGCAGTGCCCCGACAGTCTATGGCTACACCTTC.

This clone appeared once. This CDR3 reads CASSLSGENQPQHF. Here the CDR3 DNA reads TGTGCCAGCAGTCTAAGCGGGGAAAATCAGCCCCAGCATTTT. This chain joins TRBV5-6 and TRBJ1-5; no reliable D call. V lost 5 bases and J lost 4, with 13 bases in between. This CDR3 contains 14 residues. Germline assignment: CDR1 SGHDT and CDR2 YYEEEE.

The CDR3 region has the DNA TGTGCCATCAGTGAAGGGGACTATGGCTACACCTTC. This sequence encodes CAISEGDYGYTF. The chain recombines TRBV10-3 with TRBJ1-2; tentative D call: TRBD1 (5 bases). The V end lost 3 bases, the J end lost 3 bases, and 5 bases lay between the germline ends. CDR3 length: 12 residues. Germline CDR1 is ENHRY and CDR2 is SYGVKD.

J is TRBJ1-2 and V is TRBV5-6, with D hard to call. V gave up 4 bases and J gave up 6 bases, with 13 bases separating them. The CDR3 consists of 13 residues. Germline-derived CDR1 and CDR2 are SGHDT and YYEEEE. The CDR3 region is CASSLGLWDGYTF. DNA of the CDR3: TGTGCCAGCAGCCTAGGGCTATGGGATGGCTACACCTTC. Full variable domain (missing parts from reference TRBV5-6 and TRBJ1-2): DAGVTQSPTHLIKTRGQQVTLRCSPKSGHDTVSWYQQALGQGPQFIFQYYEEEERQRGNFPDRFSGHQFPNYSSELNVNALLLGDSALYLCASSLGLWDGYTFGSGTRLTVV.

The J gene is TRBJ2-5, the V gene TRBV28; 7 bases align to TRBD2. This CDR3 contains 14 residues. Germline lookup yields CDR1 MDHEN and CDR2 SYDVKM. The V segment lost 5 bases and the J segment 3 bases; nucleotides outside the gene matches: 6. Here the CDR3 DNA reads TGTGCCAGCAGTGCTCCGGGGAGGGAAGAGACCCAGTACTTC. It yields the protein CASSAPGREETQYF.

The chain joins TRBV28 to TRBJ2-7; D possibly matches TRBD1 or TRBD2 (5 bases each). The germline CDR1 and CDR2 sequences are MDHEN and SYDVKM. The CDR3 extends over 14 amino acids. V lost 2 bases, J lost 0 bases, and 8 bases lay in between. The CDR3 spells CASSLAGGSYEQYF. The CDR3 coding sequence is TGTGCCAGCAGTTTAGCTGGGGGCTCCTACGAGCAGTACTTC. Looking up the rest from reference TRBV28 and TRBJ2-7 gives the full variable domain: DVKVTQSSRYLVKRTGEKVFLECVQDMDHENMFWYRQDPGLGLRLIYFSYDVKMKEKGDIPEGYSVSREKKERFSLILESASTNQTSMYLCASSLAGGSYEQYFGPGTRLTVT.

The chain joins TRBV6-1 to TRBJ2-7; 8 positions agree with TRBD1. The germline V gene encodes CDR1 MNHNS and CDR2 SASEGT. Losses at the gene ends were 6 bases for V and 1 base for J; bases not matched to a gene: 5. CDR3 size: 14 residues. CDR3 loop: CASSAGQGSYEQYF. The CDR3 DNA reads TGTGCCAGCAGCGCCGGACAGGGTTCCTACGAGCAGTACTTC.

This sequence joins TRBV6-1 and TRBJ2-3, with no clear D. Trimming shortened V by 4 bases and J by 0 bases, and 2 bases separated the two germline ends. The CDR3 is 12 residues long. Germline CDR1 MNHNS, CDR2 SASEGT. In DNA form, the CDR3 reads TGTGCCAGCAGTGTTAGCACAGATACGCAGTATTTT. This translates into CASSVSTDTQYF.

Worth noting for this clone: One end of the junction fails to match germline, which may point to a read error. The chain is built from TRBV4-2 and TRBJ2-6; D is possibly TRBD1 (6 bases). This CDR3 is built from 18 residues. CDR1 LGHNA and CDR2 YNFKEQ come from the germline V gene. The CDR3 region is CASSVEDRLQSRANVPTF. The CDR3 DNA follows: TGTGCCAGCAGCGTTGAAGACAGGTTACAAAGTCGGGCCAACGTCCCGACTTTC.

The rearrangement joins TRBV9 to TRBJ2-3, with 9 nucleotides matching TRBD1. V lost 2 bases to trimming and J lost 4 bases; unmatched junction nucleotides: 5. CDR3 length: 15 amino acids. Germline V gives CDR1 SGDLS, CDR2 YYNGEE. CDR3 residues: CASSVSGQGADTQYF. DNA for the CDR3: TGTGCCAGCAGCGTGTCGGGACAGGGCGCAGATACGCAGTATTTT. Using reference TRBV9 and TRBJ2-3 for the parts outside the CDR3, the full variable domain is DSGVTQTPKHLITATGQRVTLRCSPRSGDLSVYWYQQSLDQGLQFLIQYYNGEERAKGNILERFSAQQFPDLHSELNLSSLELGDSALYFCASSVSGQGADTQYFGPGTRLTVL.